This T cell receptor (beta chain) was recorded in a study of cytomegalovirus exposure and HLA in healthy donors. Study observations and caveats: Altogether, 164 TCR beta chains were recorded as cytomegalovirus-associated.

PCR used 60 Vbeta primers and 13 Jbeta primers. Here immunoSEQ multiplex PCR was the method, and the copy in TCRdb shows in-frame clones only, minus some. This table holds approximately 100,000 clones, 81% found once. CDR1 is SGHNT, CDR2 YYREEE, per germline (reference sequence). CDR3 length equals 15 residues. V lost 5 bases, J lost 4 bases, and 16 bases lay in between. On this clone itself: No antigen is known for it.

The rearrangement uses TRBV5-4 and TRBJ2-1; maybe TRBD1 (5 bases). The sequence came from a woman aged 30 to 39 in good health and CMV-seronegative. The sequencing sample was made of PBMCs. The CDR3 DNA sequence: TGTGCCAGCAGTCAAGGACACCCGGTATACAATGAGCAGTTCTTC. Translated, it gives CASSQGHPVYNEQFF.